The entry that follows covers one TCR beta chain sequence. Its antigen is currently unknown. The record originates from a study of cytomegalovirus exposure and HLA in healthy donors. Study-wide findings and caveats: Most TCR beta V segments were productive about 90% or about 30% of the time in an earlier analysis.

The PCR contained 60 Vbeta and 13 Jbeta primers. Here immunoSEQ multiplex PCR was the method, and the copy in TCRdb shows in-frame clones only, minus some. The sample lists more than 110,000 clones, 80% occurring once. The junction had 4 bases not matched to a gene; V was cut back by 5 bases and J by 5 bases. Looked up from germline, CDR1 is MNHEY and CDR2 is SVGAGI. The CDR3 consists of 14 residues. The V and J genes are TRBV6-5 and TRBJ2-2, with 8 bases that match TRBD2. This TCR came from a man aged 50 to 59 in good health and CMV-seronegative. The sequenced material came from PBMCs. The CDR3, as DNA: TGTGCCAGCAGTACGGGAGGGAAGACCGGGGAGCTGTTTTTT. It codes for CASSTGGKTGELFF.